Below are 2 T cell receptor beta chains sequenced from a single sample in a study of blood T cell repertoires in COVID-19 (dated by TCRdb to the early 2020s). Receptor amplification or capture employed the immunoSEQ multiplex PCR assay. TCRdb mirrors the immuneACCESS table, restricted to in-frame sequences. Some clones are absent from its copies; in checked studies, under half trace to an unresolved V gene, and the reason for the others is unknown. The sample records 65,000 or so clones, 75% to 80% of which are singletons. The ten largest make up roughly 27% of the sample. Sequencing was done on a sample of peripheral blood. The receptors derive from a human donor in a cohort sampled during active COVID-19.

This chain connects TRBV9 to TRBJ2-5; tentative D call: TRBD2 (6 bases). CDR3 length: 14 residues. The germline V and J ends were trimmed by 2 bases and 1 base, with 9 bases remaining between them. CDR1 and CDR2 (germline): SGDLS, YYNGEE. This CDR3 is CASSVGGFQETQYF. The CDR3 coding sequence is TGTGCCAGCAGCGTTGGGGGGTTCCAAGAGACCCAGTACTTC.

The chain uses TRBV5-8 and TRBJ2-3; maybe TRBD2 (6 bases). V lost 4 bases and J lost 0, with 15 bases in between. The CDR3 spans 16 residues. From germline, CDR1 is SGHTS and CDR2 YDEGEE. This chain's CDR3 is CASSPILADSTDTQYF. The CDR3 nucleotides are TGTGCCAGCAGCCCGATCTTAGCGGATAGCACAGATACGCAGTATTTT.